This entry features one T cell receptor beta chain sequence. The entry originates in a study of blood T cell repertoires in COVID-19. Study information: Samples representing acute and convalescent COVID-19 were sourced from the United States, Italy and Spain. PBMCs, B-cell-depleted T cells, or T cells provided the cDNA or gDNA that made up the material.

Original processing methods: Cell counts per sample came from amplifying reference gene primers. Produced via immunoSEQ multiplex PCR; TCRdb's table is partial and in-frame only. V and J calls and clone size come straight from that table; D and trimming were deduced from the DNA. The repertoire holds about 220,000 clones, 70% to 90% seen once, with just over 0.7% in the top ten. The CDR3 length is 12 residues. The germline gives CDR1 MNHEY, CDR2 SVGAGI. After removal of 1 base from V and 14 bases from J, the junction contained 7 bases not matched to a gene. Material: peripheral blood. The chain recombines TRBV6-5 with TRBJ1-2; 7 positions agree with TRBD1. The TCR originated in a middle-aged man with acute or convalescent COVID-19. As DNA, the CDR3 is TGTGCCAGCAGTTACTTCCAGGGGGAGAGTACCTTC. Translation: CASSYFQGESTF.